This TCR beta chain was captured by sequencing in a study of cytomegalovirus exposure and HLA in healthy donors. Overall study context: In an early release, HLA-typed donors contributed tens of millions of unique TCR sequences.

The CDR3 contains 16 residues. V lost 5 bases to trimming and J lost 5 bases, with 21 bases between them. Germline V gene lookup returns CDR1 SGHVS and CDR2 FNYEAQ. Healthy bone marrow donors made up the donors. This PCR relied on a set of 60 Vbeta primers and 13 Jbeta primers. Sequencing was performed with immunoSEQ multiplex PCR; in TCRdb, only in-frame clones are kept and a portion is missing. The profile shows approximately 110,000 clones, around 70% of them singletons. The gene calls are TRBV7-6 and TRBJ2-5; perhaps TRBD2 as D (7 bases). The specimen sequenced was PBMCs. The sequence was collected from a man aged 30 to 45 in good health and CMV-seropositive. The CDR3 is CASSRLSGETGETQYF. CDR3 nucleotides: TGTGCCAGCAGCCGCCTCAGCGGGGAAACAGGGGAGACCCAGTACTTC.